This TCR beta chain came from a study of T-cell reconstitution after alpha-beta-depleted transplantation in children. In this sample, this clonotype turned up many times. CDR1 is MNHEY and CDR2 is SVGAGI in the germline V gene. Losses at the gene ends were 4 bases for V and 2 bases for J; bases not matched to a gene: 11. The CDR3 covers 19 residues. Unique molecular identifiers were incorporated into the prepared TCRbeta library. In TCRdb, the PCR reads were re-called with MiXCR into one record per CDR3 protein. This table holds 440,000 or so distinct CDR3 sequences, 11% found once. The rearrangement links TRBV6-5 to TRBJ2-6; 10 bases match TRBD1. The sample here was PBMCs from the stem cell graft donor, taken from the stem cell graft. The sequence was obtained from a human donor who donated a stem cell graft to a child with acute myeloid leukemia. This CDR3 reads CASSSPHRTGGTGANVLTF. The CDR3, as DNA: TGTGCCAGCAGTTCCCCCCATCGGACAGGGGGGACTGGGGCCAACGTCCTGACTTTC.